This passage covers 28 T cell receptor beta chains from one sample sequenced in a study of neurological immune-mediated disorders. TCRdb reprocessed the 5' RACE reads with MiXCR, giving one entry per CDR3 protein. This table holds fewer than 80,000 distinct CDR3 sequences, approximately 5.2% found once. Sequencing was performed on PBMCs. The receptors come from a woman between 25 and 40 years old with multiple sclerosis.

This clonotype was found many times. The chain uses TRBV4-1 and TRBJ1-6; D is unresolved. CDR1 is MGHRA, CDR2 YSYEKL, per germline. The CDR3 has 19 residues. V shed 0 bases and J shed 0 bases, with 15 bases lying between them. The CDR3 is CASSQEVVRPSSYNSPLHF. DNA for the CDR3: TGCGCCAGCAGCCAAGAAGTCGTAAGGCCCAGCTCCTATAATTCACCCCTCCACTTT.

This clonotype was counted ten times or more. The junction and the germline gene differ at one end; a read error may be behind it. The chain employs TRBV7-8 and TRBJ1-5; TRBD1 matches at 11 bases. The CDR3 consists of 16 residues. The germline V gene encodes CDR1 SGHVS and CDR2 FQNEAQ. In DNA form, the CDR3 reads TGTGCCAGCAGCTTAGAAGGACAGGGGGCGGGTCAGCCCCAGAATTTT. It yields the protein CASSLEGQGAGQPQNF.

This clonotype was picked up a small number of times. CDR3 protein: CASSYNYQETQYF. CDR3 in DNA: TGTGCCAGCAGTTATAACTACCAAGAGACCCAGTACTTC. The rearrangement links TRBV6-2 or TRBV6-3 to TRBJ2-5; D call uncertain. The CDR3 is 13 residues long. Between the trimmed V and J ends, which lost 3 bases and 0 bases, there was a span of 5 bases. Per the germline V gene, CDR1 is MNHEY and CDR2 is SVGEGT.

In its sample, this clonotype was seen many times. The rearrangement joins TRBV20-1 to TRBJ2-3, with 12 bases matching TRBD2. The junction had 13 bases not matched to a gene; V was cut back by 1 base and J by 5 bases. The CDR3 runs 18 residues. Looked up from germline, CDR1 is DFQATT and CDR2 is SNEGSKA (reference sequence). This CDR3 reads CSARGGVGLAGRRDTQYF. DNA of the CDR3: TGCAGTGCTAGAGGAGGTGTCGGACTAGCGGGGAGACGAGATACGCAGTATTTT.

Ten or more counts support this clonotype. V gene TRBV20-1 combines with J gene TRBJ1-5, with a tentative D call TRBD1 (5 bases). The CDR3 contains 16 residues. Germline values: CDR1 DFQATT, CDR2 SNEGSKA (reference sequence). The CDR3 DNA sequence: TGCAGCGCTCAGTCGTTAGGGGAAAGGTCCAATCAGCCCCAGCATTTT. Translated, it gives CSAQSLGERSNQPQHF.

This clonotype was seen more than once but under ten times. The chain couples TRBV5-5 to TRBJ1-3; 10 bases are a match to TRBD1. Germline V lookup: CDR1 SGHKS, CDR2 YYEKEE (reference sequence). CDR3 length: 15 amino acids. Unmatched junction bases numbered 5, after V lost 4 bases and J lost 4 bases. CDR3 DNA sequence: TGTGCCAGCAGCCGCGACAGGGGGCTCGGAAACACCATATATTTT. Translation: CASSRDRGLGNTIYF.

This clonotype was recorded a few times. This chain joins TRBV29-1 and TRBJ1-2; tentatively, D is TRBD1 (5 bases). The CDR3 has 13 amino acids. In germline, CDR1 is SQVTM, CDR2 ANQGSEA. Trimming took 5 bases from V and 11 from J, leaving 21 bases between them. This chain's CDR3 is CSVSRDGPTGYTF. Here the CDR3 DNA reads TGCAGCGTTTCCCGGGACGGTCCTACGGGGTACACCTTC.

This clonotype was recorded at least ten times. The chain carries TRBV9 and TRBJ2-7; D may be TRBD2 (6 bases). CDR3 length equals 15 residues. Trimming took off 4 bases at V and 2 bases at J, with 16 bases between the two ends. Per germline, CDR1 SGDLS and CDR2 YYNGEE. This chain's CDR3 is CASSTGGANPYEQYF. DNA of the CDR3: TGTGCCAGCAGCACAGGCGGGGCTAATCCCTACGAGCAGTACTTC.

This clonotype was observed at least ten times. The J gene is TRBJ2-3, the V gene TRBV12-3 or TRBV12-4; 9 bases align to TRBD2. With V trimmed by 7 bases and J by 6 bases, 8 bases remained unmatched. This CDR3 is built from 14 residues. DNA of the CDR3: TGTGCCAGCACCGTAGCGGGGGCGGGGGATACGCAGTATTTT. The encoded protein is CASTVAGAGDTQYF.

Details on this clonotype: An end of the junction does not agree with germline; a read error may underlie this. V is TRBV10-3 and J is TRBJ1-6; TRBD1 agrees at 11 bases. The CDR3 covers 14 residues. CDR1 ENHRY and CDR2 SYGVKD come from the germline V gene. CDR3 protein: CAISPGQGVEPLNF. DNA for the CDR3: TGTGCCATCAGCCCGGGACAGGGGGTAGAACCCCTCAACTTT.

This clonotype showed up many times. The chain couples TRBV12-3 or TRBV12-4 to TRBJ1-3; possible D gene TRBD1, 6 bases. V shed 3 bases and J shed 5 bases, with 8 bases lying between them. There are 13 residues in the CDR3. DNA of the CDR3: TGTGCCAGCAGTTTTTGGGACAGAAACACCATATATTTT. Translating gives CASSFWDRNTIYF.

This clonotype came up many times. The chain employs TRBV24-1 and TRBJ2-2, with D hard to call. The CDR3 is 12 amino acids. Trimming removed 7 bases from V and 5 bases from J, with 7 bases in between. Germline assignment: CDR1 KGHDR and CDR2 SFDVKD. CDR3 bases: TGTGCCACCAGAGGACGGACCGGGGAGCTGTTTTTT. It specifies CATRGRTGELFF.

Worth noting for this clonotype: The junction does not match germline at one end; this may be a read error. The V gene is TRBV6-4, the J gene TRBJ1-5; 8 bases align to TRBD1. This CDR3 is 16 amino acids long. Per germline, CDR1 MRHNA and CDR2 SNTAGT. CDR3 bases: TGTGCCAGCAGTGACTCGCCGGACAGGGCAAGATCGTCCCAGAATTTT. Translating it yields CASSDSPDRARSSQNF.

Regarding this clonotype: Being one base from a much bigger clone, this may be a read error. This chain links TRBV5-1 with TRBJ2-1, with 11 bases that match TRBD2. This CDR3 region has 15 residues. CDR1 is SGHRS, CDR2 YFSETQ, per germline. The CDR3 spells CASRTSGGQYNDQFF. DNA of the CDR3: TGCGCCAGCAGAACTAGCGGGGGACAATACAATGATCAGTTCTTC.

This clonotype was picked up a small number of times. The rearrangement links TRBV9 to TRBJ2-5; 9 nucleotides line up with TRBD2. V shed 3 bases, J shed 4 bases, and the junction held 7 bases outside the gene matches. CDR3 length: 15 amino acids. Germline lookup yields CDR1 SGDLS and CDR2 YYNGEE. The CDR3 sequence: CASSEGTSPTETQYF. Here the CDR3 DNA reads TGTGCCAGCAGCGAGGGGACTAGCCCCACAGAGACCCAGTACTTC. Based on the CDR3 plus reference TRBV9 and TRBJ2-5, the full variable domain is DSGVTQTPKHLITATGQRVTLRCSPRSGDLSVYWYQQSLDQGLQFLIQYYNGEERAKGNILERFSAQQFPDLHSELNLSSLELGDSALYFCASSEGTSPTETQYFGPGTRLLVL.

This clonotype showed up many times. This chain links TRBV6-6 with TRBJ2-2; D call uncertain. V was shortened by 6 bases and J by 3 bases, with 11 bases between the two germline ends. This CDR3 comprises 14 residues. In germline, CDR1 is MNHNY, CDR2 SVGAGI (reference sequence). CDR3 nucleotide sequence: TGTGCCAGCAGCCCATGGGGTTACACCGGGGAGCTGTTTTTT. It yields the protein CASSPWGYTGELFF.

In this sample, this clonotype turned up many times. The chain is built from TRBV15 and TRBJ2-7, with D perhaps TRBD1 or TRBD2 (5 bases each). The V end lost 0 bases, the J end lost 3 bases, and 15 bases lay between the germline ends. Germline CDR1 reads LNHNV; CDR2 reads YYDKDF (reference sequence). This CDR3 is built from 16 residues. CDR3 nucleotide sequence: TGTGCCACCAGCAGAGATGGATGGGGGAGAGACTACGAGCAGTACTTC. Translated, it gives CATSRDGWGRDYEQYF.

The table lists this clonotype with many counts. This chain uses TRBV15 with TRBJ2-3; 9 bases are shared with TRBD2. Germline CDR1 is LNHNV and CDR2 is YYDKDF (reference sequence). This CDR3 is 16 amino acids long. V lost 3 bases and J lost 1; bases outside the gene matches: 5. The CDR3 reads CATSRGGGDGTDTQYF. CDR3 nucleotides: TGTGCCACCAGCAGGGGCGGGGGGGATGGCACAGATACGCAGTATTTT.

This clonotype occurred many times. V usage is TRBV20-1 and J usage is TRBJ2-1; 10 nucleotides align to TRBD2. The junction had 10 bases not matched to a gene; V was cut back by 8 bases and J by 0 bases. Germline V gene lookup returns CDR1 DFQATT and CDR2 SNEGSKA (reference sequence). The CDR3 is 16 residues long. CDR3 loop: CSLGLAGESSYNEQFF. CDR3 in DNA: TGCAGTTTGGGGCTAGCGGGGGAGAGCTCCTACAATGAGCAGTTCTTC.

This clonotype has a count of ten or more. This chain links TRBV5-4 with TRBJ2-5, with D unclear. The CDR3 contains 13 residues. The germline gives CDR1 SGHNT, CDR2 YYREEE (reference sequence). V gave up 0 bases and J gave up 5 bases, with 8 bases separating them. The CDR3 reads CASSLGSLETQYF. DNA of the CDR3: TGTGCCAGCAGCTTGGGATCCTTGGAGACCCAGTACTTC. Based on the CDR3 plus reference TRBV5-4 and TRBJ2-5, the full variable domain is ETGVTQSPTHLIKTRGQQVTLRCSSQSGHNTVSWYQQALGQGPQFIFQYYREEENGRGNFPPRFSGLQFPNYSSELNVNALELDDSALYLCASSLGSLETQYFGPGTRLLVL.

In its sample, this clonotype was seen many times. The gene calls are TRBV27 and TRBJ1-2; no clear D. CDR1 is MNHEY and CDR2 is SMNVEV in the germline V gene (reference sequence). The CDR3 is made up of 14 amino acids. V was trimmed by 5 bases and J by 7 bases, leaving 17 bases between them. This CDR3 reads CASSDLEGISGYTF. DNA of the CDR3: TGTGCCAGCAGTGACCTGGAGGGTATCAGTGGCTACACCTTC.

This clonotype was seen at least ten times. The rearrangement links TRBV2 to TRBJ1-5; maybe TRBD1 (5 bases). The CDR3 length is 15 residues. Germline values: CDR1 SNHLY, CDR2 FYNNEI. Trimming cost V 5 bases and J 2 bases, with 13 bases left between them. CDR3 sequence reads: CASSNQGDRNQPQHF. In nucleotides, the CDR3 is TGTGCCAGCAGTAATCAGGGCGACCGCAATCAGCCCCAGCATTTT.

This clonotype was seen ten or more times. This CDR3 reads CASRQEALFGETQYF. The CDR3 DNA follows: TGCGCCAGCAGGCAGGAGGCCCTCTTCGGAGAGACCCAGTACTTC. This chain connects TRBV5-1 to TRBJ2-5; a possible D gene is TRBD2 (5 bases). The CDR3 has 15 amino acids. With 5 bases removed from V and 4 bases from J, the gap between germline ends came to 18 bases. Germline-derived CDR1 and CDR2 are SGHRS and YFSETQ.

This clonotype was seen more than once but under ten times. The rearrangement links TRBV5-1 to TRBJ1-6, with 10 positions matching TRBD1. The CDR3 length is 17 residues. V shed 4 bases, J shed 9 bases, and the junction held 13 bases outside the gene matches. Germline V gives CDR1 SGHRS, CDR2 YFSETQ. The chain's CDR3 is CASSPQGLGTGASPLHF. CDR3 nucleotides: TGCGCCAGCAGCCCCCAAGGGTTGGGGACAGGGGCTTCACCCCTCCACTTT.

This clonotype was observed at least ten times. The chain links TRBV4-2 to TRBJ2-7; no firm D call. There are 14 residues in the CDR3. Trimming stripped 0 bases from V and 2 bases from J, with 8 bases between. Germline-derived CDR1 and CDR2 are LGHNA and YNFKEQ. CDR3: CASSQEGGPYEQYF. The CDR3 nucleotides read TGTGCCAGCAGCCAAGAGGGTGGGCCCTACGAGCAGTACTTC.

The V and J genes are TRBV12-3 or TRBV12-4 and TRBJ1-5, with TRBD1 as a possible D gene (6 bases). Trimming left V 10 bases short and J 7 bases short, with 14 bases between. The CDR3 length is 12 residues. Written as DNA, the CDR3 is TGTGCCACCAAAAGGGGGACGCAGCCCCAGCATTTT. It is translated as CATKRGTQPQHF.

This clonotype showed up many times. This rearrangement joins TRBV5-1 to TRBJ2-3; unclear D gene. The CDR3 loop spans 13 amino acids. V was cut by 4 bases and J by 1 base, with 7 bases left in between. Germline values: CDR1 SGHRS, CDR2 YFSETQ. CDR3 sequence reads: CASSGWGTDTQYF. CDR3 nucleotides: TGCGCCAGCAGCGGTTGGGGCACAGATACGCAGTATTTT. Complete variable domain (other parts from reference TRBV5-1 and TRBJ2-3): KAGVTQTPRYLIKTRGQQVTLSCSPISGHRSVSWYQQTPGQGLQFLFEYFSETQRNKGNFPGRFSGRQFSNSRSEMNVSTLELGDSALYLCASSGWGTDTQYFGPGTRLTVL.

This clonotype occurred many times. This chain links TRBV28 with TRBJ2-7; 10 positions match TRBD1. CDR3 size: 15 residues. In germline, CDR1 is MDHEN, CDR2 SYDVKM. The V and J ends lost 5 bases and 3 bases, in that order; junction bases with no gene match: 7. For the CDR3, the DNA is TGTGCCAGCAGTGGGGTGGGACAGGGGCTCTACGAGCAGTACTTC. Protein product: CASSGVGQGLYEQYF.